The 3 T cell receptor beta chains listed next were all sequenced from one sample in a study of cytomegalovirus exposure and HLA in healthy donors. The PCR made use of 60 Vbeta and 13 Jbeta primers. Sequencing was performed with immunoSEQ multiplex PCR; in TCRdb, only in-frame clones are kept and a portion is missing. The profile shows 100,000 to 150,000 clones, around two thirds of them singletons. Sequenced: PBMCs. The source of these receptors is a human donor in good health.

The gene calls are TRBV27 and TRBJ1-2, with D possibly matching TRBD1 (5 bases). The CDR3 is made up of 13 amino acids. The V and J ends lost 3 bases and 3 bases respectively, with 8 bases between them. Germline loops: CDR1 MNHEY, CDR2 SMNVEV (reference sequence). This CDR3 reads CASSFRGYYGYTF. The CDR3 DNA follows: TGTGCCAGCAGTTTTCGGGGGTACTATGGCTACACCTTC.

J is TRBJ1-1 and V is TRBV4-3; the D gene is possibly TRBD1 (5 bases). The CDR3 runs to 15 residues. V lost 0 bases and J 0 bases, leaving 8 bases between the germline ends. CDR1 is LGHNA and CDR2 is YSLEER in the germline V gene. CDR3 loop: CASSQDRDMNTEAFF. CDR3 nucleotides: TGCGCCAGCAGCCAAGACAGGGATATGAACACTGAAGCTTTCTTT.

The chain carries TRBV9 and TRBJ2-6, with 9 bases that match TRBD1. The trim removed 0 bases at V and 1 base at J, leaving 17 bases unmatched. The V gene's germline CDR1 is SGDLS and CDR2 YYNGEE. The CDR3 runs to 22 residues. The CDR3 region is CASSVGVVVLPGQGSGANVLTF. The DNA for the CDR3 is TGTGCCAGCAGCGTAGGAGTAGTAGTTCTGCCGGGACAGGGTTCTGGGGCCAACGTCCTGACTTTC. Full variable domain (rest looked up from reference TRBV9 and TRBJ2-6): DSGVTQTPKHLITATGQRVTLRCSPRSGDLSVYWYQQSLDQGLQFLIQYYNGEERAKGNILERFSAQQFPDLHSELNLSSLELGDSALYFCASSVGVVVLPGQGSGANVLTFGAGSRLTVL.